This T cell receptor (beta chain) was found in a study of blood T cell repertoires in COVID-19. The wider study: The United States, Italy and Spain supplied acute and convalescent COVID-19 samples.

This clone was detected only a few times. In the original analysis: Amplification of reference gene primers provided the estimated nucleated cell counts. This table comes from immunoSEQ multiplex PCR, and its TCRdb copy is limited to in-frame clones, with some not included. V and J calls and clone size are as listed in that table; D and trimming were resolved from the DNA. Among over 85,000 clones listed, 86% were seen once. Germline loops: CDR1 SGHNT, CDR2 YYREEE (reference sequence). The junction had 3 bases not matched to a gene; V was cut back by 0 bases and J by 9 bases. The length of the CDR3 is 14 residues.

The chain combines TRBV5-4 with TRBJ1-6; TRBD1 matches 7 bases. Sequencing input: peripheral blood. The clonotype originates from an elderly woman with acute or convalescent COVID-19. The CDR3 protein is CASSLVGGRSPLHF. In nucleotides, the CDR3 is TGTGCCAGCAGCTTGGTAGGGGGCCGTTCACCCCTCCACTTT.